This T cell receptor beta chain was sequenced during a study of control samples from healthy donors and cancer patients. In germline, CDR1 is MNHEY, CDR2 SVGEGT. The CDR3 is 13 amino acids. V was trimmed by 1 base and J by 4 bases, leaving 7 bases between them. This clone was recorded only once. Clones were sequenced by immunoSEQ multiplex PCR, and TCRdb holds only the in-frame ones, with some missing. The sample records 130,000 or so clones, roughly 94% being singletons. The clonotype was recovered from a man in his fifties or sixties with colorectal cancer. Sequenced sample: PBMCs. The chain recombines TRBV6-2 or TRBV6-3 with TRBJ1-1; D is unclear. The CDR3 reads CASSYYSSTEAFF. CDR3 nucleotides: TGTGCCAGCAGTTACTACAGTTCCACTGAAGCTTTCTTT.